The 2 T cell receptor beta chains below all came from one sample that was sequenced in a study of blood T cell repertoires in COVID-19. Only in-frame clones appear in the TCRdb table, and some are missing; sequencing was by immunoSEQ multiplex PCR. The sample has about 440,000 clones, about 92% seen once. Sequences were obtained from PBMCs or T cells enriched from blood (not recorded which). The receptors were gathered from a man between 18 and 35 years old who had recovered from COVID-19.

The chain links TRBV9 to TRBJ2-3; 8 positions agree with TRBD2. Germline V gene sequence: CDR1 SGDLS, CDR2 YYNGEE. With V trimmed by 4 bases and J by 3 bases, 10 bases remained unmatched. The CDR3 runs 16 residues. In DNA, the CDR3 is TGTGCCAGCAGCTCCAGCGGGGGAGCGGGAACAGATACGCAGTATTTT. Protein: CASSSSGGAGTDTQYF.

This chain links TRBV7-9 with TRBJ2-7, with 7 bases fitting TRBD2. CDR3 length: 15 residues. Germline CDR1 is SEHNR and CDR2 is FQNEAQ (reference sequence). V trimming: 1 base; J trimming: 3 bases; junction bases outside the gene matches: 6. The DNA for the CDR3 is TGTGCCAGCAGCTTAGGTAGCGGGCTCGTCTACGAGCAGTACTTC. This translates into CASSLGSGLVYEQYF.